This T cell receptor beta chain was recovered during a study of blood T cell repertoires in COVID-19. At the level of the study: Material from acute and convalescent COVID-19 was sourced from the United States, Italy and Spain.

Generated by immunoSEQ multiplex PCR, the TCRdb table keeps only in-frame clones and is missing some. The sample lists about 310,000 clones; around 87% were seen once. In its sample, this clone was seen once. Trimming shortened V by 2 bases and J by 7 bases, and 13 bases separated the two germline ends. From germline, CDR1 is KGHDR and CDR2 SFDVKD. The CDR3 is made up of 15 amino acids. This chain joins TRBV24-1 and TRBJ1-4; D ambiguous. This clonotype originated in a man in his forties or fifties with active or convalescent COVID-19. Specimen: peripheral blood. The CDR3 loop is CATSDSRGAGEKLFF. The CDR3 DNA reads TGTGCCACCAGTGATTCCCGGGGAGCCGGTGAAAAACTGTTTTTT.